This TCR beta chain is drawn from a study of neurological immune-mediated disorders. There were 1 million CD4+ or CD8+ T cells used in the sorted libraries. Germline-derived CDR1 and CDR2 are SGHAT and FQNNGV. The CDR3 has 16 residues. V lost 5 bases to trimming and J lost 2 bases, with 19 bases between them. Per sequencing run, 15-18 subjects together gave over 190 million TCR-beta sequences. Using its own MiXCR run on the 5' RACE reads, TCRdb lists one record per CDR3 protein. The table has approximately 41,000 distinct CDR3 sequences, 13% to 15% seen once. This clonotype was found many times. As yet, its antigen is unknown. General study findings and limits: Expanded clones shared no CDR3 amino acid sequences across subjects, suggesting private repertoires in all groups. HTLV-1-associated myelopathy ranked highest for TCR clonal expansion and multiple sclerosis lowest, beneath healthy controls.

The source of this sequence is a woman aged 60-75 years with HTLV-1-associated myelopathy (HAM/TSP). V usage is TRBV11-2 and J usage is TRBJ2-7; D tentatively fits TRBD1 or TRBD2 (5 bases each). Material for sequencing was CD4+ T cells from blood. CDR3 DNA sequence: TGTGCCAGCAGCCCGGAACCCGGGACGCGAACCTACGAGCAGTACTTC. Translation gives CASSPEPGTRTYEQYF.